This passage covers 13 T cell receptor beta chains from one sample sequenced in a study of beta chain features in type 1 diabetes. Expressed TCRB transcripts got sequenced, as all isolated RNA was reverse transcribed. Sequencing was performed with immunoSEQ multiplex PCR; in TCRdb, only in-frame clones are kept and a portion is missing. The repertoire holds some 240,000 clones, under 20% seen once, with approximately 0.086% in the top ten. These receptors' antigens are unknown. Whole-study findings and limits: All four CD4+ subsets from Type 1 diabetes patients carried moderately but significantly shorter TCRB CDR3s.

The sequenced sample consisted of naive CD4+ T cells from blood. The receptor set was obtained from a man aged 25-40 years with type 1 diabetes.

The V and J genes are TRBV9 and TRBJ2-7; D call uncertain. The CDR3 length is 12 residues. The germline V gene has CDR1 SGDLS and CDR2 YYNGEE. The V gene lost 3 bases and the J gene lost 3 bases, with 7 bases spanning the gap. The CDR3 protein is CASSDGRYEQYF. The CDR3 DNA is TGTGCCAGCAGCGACGGTCGCTACGAGCAGTACTTC.

The V gene is TRBV15, the J gene TRBJ2-7, with TRBD2 matching 10 bases. Germline-derived CDR1 and CDR2 are LNHNV and YYDKDF (reference sequence). The CDR3 is made up of 15 amino acids. Losses at the gene ends were 6 bases for V and 5 bases for J; bases not matched to a gene: 10. The CDR3 loop reads CATSPTSGIVNEQYF. In DNA form, the CDR3 reads TGTGCCACCAGTCCCACTAGCGGGATAGTCAACGAGCAGTACTTC.

A few counts support this clone. The chain joins TRBV7-2 to TRBJ2-5; the D is unclear. In germline, CDR1 is SGHTA, CDR2 FQGNSA. The CDR3 runs to 13 residues. With 5 bases removed from V and 2 bases from J, the gap between germline ends came to 9 bases. The CDR3 is CASSPAGQETQYF. DNA of the CDR3: TGTGCCAGCAGCCCCGCTGGTCAAGAGACCCAGTACTTC.

This clone was picked up a small number of times. This chain uses TRBV9 with TRBJ1-1; no firm D call. CDR1 and CDR2 (germline): SGDLS, YYNGEE. The ends were cut back, 4 bases at V and 1 base at J, with 11 bases in the middle. The CDR3 covers 14 residues. The CDR3 here is CASSFRTGNTEAFF. CDR3 in DNA: TGTGCCAGCAGCTTTCGGACGGGGAACACTGAAGCTTTCTTT.

The V and J genes are TRBV7-9 and TRBJ2-5; D is uncertain. CDR1 and CDR2 from the germline V gene are SEHNR and FQNEAQ (reference sequence). The CDR3 covers 13 residues. V was pared by 3 bases and J by 5 bases, with 10 bases between. The CDR3 DNA is TGTGCCAGCAGCTTTAACGGACGTGAGACCCAGTACTTC. Translation: CASSFNGRETQYF. Using reference TRBV7-9 and TRBJ2-5 for the parts outside the CDR3, the full variable domain is DTGVSQNPRHKITKRGQNVTFRCDPISEHNRLYWYRQTLGQGPEFLTYFQNEAQLEKSRLLSDRFSAERPKGSFSTLEIQRTEQGDSAMYLCASSFNGRETQYFGPGTRLLVL.

This chain connects TRBV9 to TRBJ1-4; D is unresolved. This CDR3 has 13 amino acids. Trimming took 4 bases from V and 5 from J, leaving 9 bases between them. Per the germline V gene, CDR1 is SGDLS and CDR2 is YYNGEE. The CDR3 DNA reads TGTGCCAGCAGCAGGGTGGTGAATGAAAAACTGTTTTTT. It yields the protein CASSRVVNEKLFF.

The rearrangement links TRBV4-2 to TRBJ2-1, with D possibly being TRBD1 (5 bases). In germline, CDR1 is LGHNA, CDR2 YNFKEQ. V dropped 0 bases and J dropped 8 bases, with 11 bases sitting between them. This CDR3 spans 14 amino acids. CDR3 coding DNA: TGTGCCAGCAGCCAAGATCAGGGTTGGGATGAGCAGTTCTTC. Translating gives CASSQDQGWDEQFF.

The J gene is TRBJ2-6, the V gene TRBV27; D not certain. Trimming removed 4 bases at V and 0 bases at J, with 1 base between. Germline values: CDR1 MNHEY, CDR2 SMNVEV (reference sequence). CDR3 length: 13 amino acids. CDR3: CASSYSGANVLTF. In DNA form, the CDR3 reads TGTGCCAGCAGTTACTCTGGGGCCAACGTCCTGACTTTC.

The chain uses TRBV9 and TRBJ2-3, with D possibly TRBD1 on 6 matching bases. Deletions cut 4 bases from V and 8 bases from J, with 11 bases between. Germline CDR1 SGDLS, CDR2 YYNGEE. CDR3 size: 12 residues. The CDR3 is CASSLAGATQYF. CDR3 coding DNA: TGTGCCAGCAGCCTCGCAGGGGCTACGCAGTATTTT.

The table lists this clone with a few counts. This sequence joins TRBV4-1 and TRBJ1-2; D gene ambiguous. Germline values: CDR1 MGHRA, CDR2 YSYEKL. Deletions cut 1 base from V and 6 bases from J, with 12 bases between. This CDR3 region has 14 residues. CDR3 bases: TGCGCCAGCAGCCAAGGCCCCAGGCGTCATGGCTACACCTTC. It specifies CASSQGPRRHGYTF.

The sample holds a few counts of this clone. An end of the junction does not agree with germline; a read error may underlie this. The V call is TRBV7-2, the J call TRBJ2-7, with 9 bases aligning to TRBD2. Germline V gives CDR1 SGHTA, CDR2 FQGNSA. The CDR3 covers 14 residues. The CDR3 DNA is TGTGCCAGCAGCCTAGCGGGATCGAACTACGAGCAGTACTTC. This gives the protein CASSLAGSNYEQYF. Combining the CDR3 with reference TRBV7-2 and TRBJ2-7 gives the whole variable domain GAGVSQSPSNKVTEKGKDVELRCDPISGHTALYWYRQSLGQGLEFLIYFQGNSAPDKSGLPSDRFSAERTGGSVSTLTIQRTQQEDSAVYLCASSLAGSNYEQYFGPGTRLTVT.

This clone was counted only a few times. The V call is TRBV7-9, the J call TRBJ2-1; 7 nucleotides align to TRBD1. V shed 4 bases and J 7 bases; nucleotides not matched to a gene: 10. The CDR3 length is 15 residues. CDR1 SEHNR and CDR2 FQNEAQ come from the germline V gene (reference sequence). CDR3 DNA: TGTGCCAGCAGCTCTAGACAGGGTGGTGTGAATGAGCAGTTCTTC. Translating it yields CASSSRQGGVNEQFF.

The chain uses TRBV5-1 and TRBJ1-5; tentatively, D is TRBD1 (6 bases). The CDR3 extends over 14 amino acids. V was trimmed by 4 bases and J by 4 bases, leaving 12 bases between them. Per the germline V gene, CDR1 is SGHRS and CDR2 is YFSETQ. CDR3 DNA sequence: TGCGCCAGCAGCACGGACAGCCCGAATCAGCCCCAGCATTTT. Its translation: CASSTDSPNQPQHF.